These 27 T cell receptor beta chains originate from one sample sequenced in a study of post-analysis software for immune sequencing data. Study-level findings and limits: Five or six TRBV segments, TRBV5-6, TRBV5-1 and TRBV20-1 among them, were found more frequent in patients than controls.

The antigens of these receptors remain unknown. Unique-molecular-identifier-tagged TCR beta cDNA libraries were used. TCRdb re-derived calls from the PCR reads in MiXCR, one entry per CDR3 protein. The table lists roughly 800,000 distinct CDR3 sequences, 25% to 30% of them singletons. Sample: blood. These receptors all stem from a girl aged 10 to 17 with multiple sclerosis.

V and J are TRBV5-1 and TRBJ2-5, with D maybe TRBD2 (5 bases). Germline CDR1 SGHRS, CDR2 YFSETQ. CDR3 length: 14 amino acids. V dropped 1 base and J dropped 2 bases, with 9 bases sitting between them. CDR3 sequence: CASSLLSGQETQYF. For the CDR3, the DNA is TGCGCCAGCAGCTTGCTCAGCGGACAAGAGACCCAGTACTTC.

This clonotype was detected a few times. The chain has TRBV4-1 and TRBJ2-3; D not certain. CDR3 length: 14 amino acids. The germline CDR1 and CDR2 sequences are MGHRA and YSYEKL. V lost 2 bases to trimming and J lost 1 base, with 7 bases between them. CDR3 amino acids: CASSQFTGTDTQYF. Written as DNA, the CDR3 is TGCGCCAGCAGCCAATTTACAGGCACAGATACGCAGTATTTT.

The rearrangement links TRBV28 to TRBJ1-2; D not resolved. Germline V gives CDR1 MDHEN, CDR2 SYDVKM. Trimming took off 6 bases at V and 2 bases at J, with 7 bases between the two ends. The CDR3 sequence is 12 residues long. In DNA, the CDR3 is TGTGCCAGCAGGGGCAGAAACTATGGCTACACCTTC. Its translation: CASRGRNYGYTF.

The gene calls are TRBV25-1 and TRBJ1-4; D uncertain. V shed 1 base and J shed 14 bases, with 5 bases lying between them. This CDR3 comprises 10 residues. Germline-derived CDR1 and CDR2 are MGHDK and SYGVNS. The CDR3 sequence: CASSEFRLFF. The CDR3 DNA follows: TGTGCCAGCAGTGAATTCCGGCTGTTTTTT.

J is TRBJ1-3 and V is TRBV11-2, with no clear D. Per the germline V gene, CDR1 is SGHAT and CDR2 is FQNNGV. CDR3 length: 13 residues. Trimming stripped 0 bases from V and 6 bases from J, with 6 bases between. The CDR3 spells CASSLDQINTIYF. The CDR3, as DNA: TGTGCCAGCAGCTTAGATCAAATAAACACCATATATTTT. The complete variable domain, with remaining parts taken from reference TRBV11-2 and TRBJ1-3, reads EAGVAQSPRYKIIEKRQSVAFWCNPISGHATLYWYQQILGQGPKLLIQFQNNGVVDDSQLPKDRFSAERLKGVDSTLKIQPAKLEDSAVYLCASSLDQINTIYFGEGSWLTVV.

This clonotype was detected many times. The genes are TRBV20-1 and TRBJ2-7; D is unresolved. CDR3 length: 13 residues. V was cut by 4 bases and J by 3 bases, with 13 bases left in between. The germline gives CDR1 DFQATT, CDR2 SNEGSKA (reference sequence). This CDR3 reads CSAKLPENYEQYF. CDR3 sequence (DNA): TGCAGTGCTAAACTCCCGGAGAACTACGAGCAGTACTTC.

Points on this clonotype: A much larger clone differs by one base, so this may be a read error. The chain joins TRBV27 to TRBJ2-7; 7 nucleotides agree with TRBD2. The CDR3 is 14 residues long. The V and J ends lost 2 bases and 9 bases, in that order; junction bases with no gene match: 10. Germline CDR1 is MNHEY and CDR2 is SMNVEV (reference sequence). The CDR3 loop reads CASSLNGRRNVQYF. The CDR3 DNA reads TGTGCCAGCAGTTTAAACGGGAGGAGAAACGTGCAGTACTTC.

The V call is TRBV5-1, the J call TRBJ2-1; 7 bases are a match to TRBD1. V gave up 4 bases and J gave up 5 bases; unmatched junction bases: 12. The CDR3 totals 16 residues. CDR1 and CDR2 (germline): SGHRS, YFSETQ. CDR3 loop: CASSGPWDRPNNEQFF. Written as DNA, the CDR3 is TGCGCCAGCAGCGGCCCCTGGGACAGACCTAACAATGAGCAGTTCTTC.

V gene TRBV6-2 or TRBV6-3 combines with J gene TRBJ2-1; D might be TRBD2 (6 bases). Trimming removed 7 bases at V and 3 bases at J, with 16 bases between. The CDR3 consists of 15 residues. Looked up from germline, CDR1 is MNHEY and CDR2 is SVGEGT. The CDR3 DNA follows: TGTGCCAGCACGGGCGGGGCGAGGGTCTACAATGAGCAGTTCTTC. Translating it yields CASTGGARVYNEQFF.

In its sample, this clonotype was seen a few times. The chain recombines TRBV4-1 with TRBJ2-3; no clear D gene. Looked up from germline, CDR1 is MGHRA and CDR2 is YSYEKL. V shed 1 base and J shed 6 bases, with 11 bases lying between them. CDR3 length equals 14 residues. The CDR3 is CASSQVTGGDTQYF. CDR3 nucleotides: TGCGCCAGCAGCCAAGTTACGGGCGGCGATACGCAGTATTTT.

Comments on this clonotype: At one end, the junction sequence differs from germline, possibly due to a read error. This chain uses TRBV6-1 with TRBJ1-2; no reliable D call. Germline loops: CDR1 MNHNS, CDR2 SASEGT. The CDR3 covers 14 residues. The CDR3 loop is CASREGGFSYGYTF. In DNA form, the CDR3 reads TGTGCCAGCAGGGAAGGAGGTTTTAGCTATGGCTACACCTTC.

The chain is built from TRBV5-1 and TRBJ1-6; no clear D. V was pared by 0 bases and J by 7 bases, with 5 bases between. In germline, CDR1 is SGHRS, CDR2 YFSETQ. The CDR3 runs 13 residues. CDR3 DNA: TGCGCCAGCAGCTTGGACAGCAATTCACCCCTCCACTTT. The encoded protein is CASSLDSNSPLHF. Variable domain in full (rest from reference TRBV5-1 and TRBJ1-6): KAGVTQTPRYLIKTRGQQVTLSCSPISGHRSVSWYQQTPGQGLQFLFEYFSETQRNKGNFPGRFSGRQFSNSRSEMNVSTLELGDSALYLCASSLDSNSPLHFGNGTRLTVT.

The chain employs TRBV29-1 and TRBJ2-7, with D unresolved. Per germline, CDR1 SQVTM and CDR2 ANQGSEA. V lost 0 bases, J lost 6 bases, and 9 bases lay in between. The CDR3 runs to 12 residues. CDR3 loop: CSVEDRMGEQYF. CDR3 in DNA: TGCAGCGTTGAAGATCGGATGGGCGAGCAGTACTTC.

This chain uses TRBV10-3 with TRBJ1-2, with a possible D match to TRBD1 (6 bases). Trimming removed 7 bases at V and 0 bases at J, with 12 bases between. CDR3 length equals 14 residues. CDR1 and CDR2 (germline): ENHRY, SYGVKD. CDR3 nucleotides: TGTGCCATCAAAGGGCAGGGGTCTAACTATGGCTACACCTTC. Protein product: CAIKGQGSNYGYTF.

The CDR3 is CASSGETGGPIQQFF. The CDR3 bases are TGTGCCAGCAGTGGTGAAACAGGGGGGCCAATCCAGCAGTTCTTC. V usage is TRBV6-4 and J usage is TRBJ2-1, with 8 bases fitting TRBD1. The CDR3 consists of 15 residues. V shed 4 bases and J 11 bases; nucleotides not matched to a gene: 13. Germline CDR1 reads MRHNA; CDR2 reads SNTAGT.

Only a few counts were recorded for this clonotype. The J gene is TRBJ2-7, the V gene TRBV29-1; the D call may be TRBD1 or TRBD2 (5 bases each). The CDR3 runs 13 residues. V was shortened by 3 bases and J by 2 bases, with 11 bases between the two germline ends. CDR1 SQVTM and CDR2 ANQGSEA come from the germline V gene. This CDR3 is CSVDRDGTYEQYF. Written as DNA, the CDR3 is TGCAGCGTTGATCGGGACGGGACCTACGAGCAGTACTTC.

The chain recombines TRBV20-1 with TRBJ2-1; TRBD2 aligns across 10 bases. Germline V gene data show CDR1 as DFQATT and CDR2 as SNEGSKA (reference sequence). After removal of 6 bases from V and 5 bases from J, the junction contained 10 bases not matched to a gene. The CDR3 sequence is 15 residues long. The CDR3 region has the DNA TGCAGTGCCCTTCCTCTAGCGGGAGTCCACAATGAGCAGTTCTTC. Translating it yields CSALPLAGVHNEQFF.

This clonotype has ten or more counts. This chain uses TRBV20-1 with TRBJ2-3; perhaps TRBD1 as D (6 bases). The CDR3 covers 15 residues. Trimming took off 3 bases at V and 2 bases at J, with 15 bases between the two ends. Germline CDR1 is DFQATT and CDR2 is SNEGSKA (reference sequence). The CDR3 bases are TGCAGTGCTAGTCACCGGACAGACCCCACAGATACGCAGTATTTT. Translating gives CSASHRTDPTDTQYF.

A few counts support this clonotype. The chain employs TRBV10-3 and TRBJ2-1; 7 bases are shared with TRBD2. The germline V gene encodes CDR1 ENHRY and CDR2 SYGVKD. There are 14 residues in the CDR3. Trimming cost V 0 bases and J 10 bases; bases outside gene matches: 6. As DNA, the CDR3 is TGTGCCATCAGTGAGTCGTCGGGGGGATGGGAGCAGTTCTTC. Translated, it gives CAISESSGGWEQFF.

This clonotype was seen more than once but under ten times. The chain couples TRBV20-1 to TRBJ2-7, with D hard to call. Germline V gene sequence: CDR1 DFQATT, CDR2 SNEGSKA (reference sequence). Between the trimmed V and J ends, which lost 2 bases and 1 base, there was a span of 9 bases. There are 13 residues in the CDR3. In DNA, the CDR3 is TGCAGTGCTAGAACTTCCTATTCCTACGAGCAGTACTTC. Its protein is CSARTSYSYEQYF.

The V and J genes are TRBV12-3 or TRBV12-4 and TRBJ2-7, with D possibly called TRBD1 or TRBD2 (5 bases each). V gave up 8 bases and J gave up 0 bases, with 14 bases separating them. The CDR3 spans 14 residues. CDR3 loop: CASGTTASSYEQYF. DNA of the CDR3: TGTGCCAGCGGGACGACGGCGAGCTCCTACGAGCAGTACTTC.

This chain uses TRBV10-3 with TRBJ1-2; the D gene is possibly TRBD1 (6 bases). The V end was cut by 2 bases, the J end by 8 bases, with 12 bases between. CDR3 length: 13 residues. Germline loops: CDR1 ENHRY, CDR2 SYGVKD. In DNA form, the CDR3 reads TGTGCCATCAGTGAGGGGCAGGGGTCCGGCTACACCTTC. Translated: CAISEGQGSGYTF.

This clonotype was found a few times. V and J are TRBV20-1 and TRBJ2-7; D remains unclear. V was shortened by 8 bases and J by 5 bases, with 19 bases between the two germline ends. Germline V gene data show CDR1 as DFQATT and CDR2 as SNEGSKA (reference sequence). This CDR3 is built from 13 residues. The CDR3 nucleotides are TGCAGTCCTATCCATGGGCTGCCCCACGAGCAGTACTTC. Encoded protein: CSPIHGLPHEQYF.

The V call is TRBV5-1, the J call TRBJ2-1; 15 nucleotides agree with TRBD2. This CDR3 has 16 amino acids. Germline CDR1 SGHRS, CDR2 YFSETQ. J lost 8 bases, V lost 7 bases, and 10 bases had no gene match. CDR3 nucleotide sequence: TGCGCCAGCGCCGCGTCGGGACTAGCGGGAGGCGATGAGCAGTTCTTC. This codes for CASAASGLAGGDEQFF.

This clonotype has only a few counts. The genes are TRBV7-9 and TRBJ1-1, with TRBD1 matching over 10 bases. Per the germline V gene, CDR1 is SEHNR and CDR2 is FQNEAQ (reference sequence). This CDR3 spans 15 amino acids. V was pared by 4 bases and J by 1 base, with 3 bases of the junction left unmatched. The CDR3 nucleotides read TGTGCCAGCAGCTCGACAGGGGGCGGGAACACTGAAGCTTTCTTT. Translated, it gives CASSSTGGGNTEAFF.

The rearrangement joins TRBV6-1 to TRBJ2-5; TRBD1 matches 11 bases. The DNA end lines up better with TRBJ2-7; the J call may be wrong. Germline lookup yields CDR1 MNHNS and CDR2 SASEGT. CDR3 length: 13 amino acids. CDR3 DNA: TGTGCCAGCAATTCCGGGACAGGGGGCGAGCAGTACTTC. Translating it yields CASNSGTGGEQYF.

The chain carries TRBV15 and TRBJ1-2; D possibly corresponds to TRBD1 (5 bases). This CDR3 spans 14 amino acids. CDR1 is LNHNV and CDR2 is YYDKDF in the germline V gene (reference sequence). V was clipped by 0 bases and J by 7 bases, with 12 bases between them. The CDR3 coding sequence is TGTGCCACCAGCAGAGATACGGGGGTCAGTGGCTACACCTTC. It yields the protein CATSRDTGVSGYTF. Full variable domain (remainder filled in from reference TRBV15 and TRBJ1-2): DAMVIQNPRYQVTQFGKPVTLSCSQTLNHNVMYWYQQKSSQAPKLLFHYYDKDFNNEADTPDNFQSRRPNTSFCFLDIRSPGLGDTAMYLCATSRDTGVSGYTFGSGTRLTVV.